These 9 T cell receptor beta chains share one sample of origin, sequenced in a study of CD8 T cells in Susac syndrome. The RNA input was about 0.5 to 1 ug, and it was reverse transcribed with random hexamers. TCRdb reprocessed the immunoSEQ multiplex PCR reads with MiXCR, giving one entry per CDR3 protein. The sample holds approximately 100,000 distinct CDR3 sequences; around 90% are singletons and the top ten take around 0.15%. The sample comprised CD4+ T cells from PBMCs. These receptors all stem from a human donor in good health.

The chain combines TRBV14 with TRBJ2-3; 7 positions match TRBD2. CDR3 length equals 17 residues. V gave up 4 bases and J gave up 0 bases; unmatched junction bases: 10. CDR1 SGHDN and CDR2 FVKESK come from the germline V gene. CDR3 loop: CASSLGRRVQSTDTQYF. In DNA form, the CDR3 reads TGTGCCAGCAGCCTCGGGAGGAGGGTCCAGAGCACAGATACGCAGTATTTT.

The rearrangement uses TRBV18 and TRBJ2-1; 7 nucleotides match TRBD1. This CDR3 contains 16 residues. CDR1 is KGHSH, CDR2 LQKENI, per germline. J was trimmed by 4 bases and V by 4 bases; bases with no gene match: 10. This CDR3 is CASSRADTGAYNEQFF. As DNA, the CDR3 is TGTGCCAGCTCACGGGCGGATACAGGGGCATACAATGAGCAGTTCTTC.

This clonotype was counted a single time. J is TRBJ2-1 and V is TRBV20-1, with 7 bases fitting TRBD2. The CDR3 is made up of 14 amino acids. V lost 3 bases, J lost 1 base, and 3 bases stayed unmatched. CDR1 is DFQATT and CDR2 is SNEGSKA in the germline V gene (reference sequence). The CDR3, as DNA: TGCAGTGCTAGGGTAGCGGGTTCCTACAATGAGCAGTTCTTC. Translated, it gives CSARVAGSYNEQFF.

The chain joins TRBV5-1 to TRBJ2-1; D gene unclear. V dropped 0 bases and J dropped 6 bases, with 7 bases sitting between them. CDR1 is SGHRS and CDR2 is YFSETQ in the germline V gene. This CDR3 region has 13 residues. The CDR3 DNA follows: TGCGCCAGCAGCTTGGCGGCAGTCAATGAGCAGTTCTTC. Its protein product is CASSLAAVNEQFF.

The V and J genes are TRBV20-1 and TRBJ2-6; TRBD1 matches 11 bases. The CDR3 sequence is 16 residues long. The germline gives CDR1 DFQATT, CDR2 SNEGSKA (reference sequence). Trimming took 6 bases from V and 3 from J; bases not matched to a gene: 7. This chain's CDR3 is CSAGQGAALGANVLTF. The CDR3 DNA sequence: TGCAGTGCAGGACAGGGGGCGGCTCTTGGGGCCAACGTCCTGACTTTC.

The CDR3 loop reads CSARRADSNQPQHF. The CDR3 DNA is TGCAGTGCTAGGAGGGCCGATAGCAATCAGCCCCAGCATTTT. The rearrangement links TRBV20-1 to TRBJ1-5; D unclear. Germline V gene lookup returns CDR1 DFQATT and CDR2 SNEGSKA (reference sequence). Trimming removed 3 bases at V and 0 bases at J, with 9 bases between. The CDR3 consists of 14 residues.

The J gene is TRBJ1-3, the V gene TRBV6-1, with a possible D match to TRBD1 (5 bases). CDR1 is MNHNS and CDR2 is SASEGT in the germline V gene. Trimming removed 3 bases from V and 0 bases from J, with 15 bases in between. This CDR3 is 17 amino acids long. CDR3 loop: CASSDQGRGSSGNTIYF. Here the CDR3 DNA reads TGTGCCAGCAGTGACCAGGGAAGGGGAAGCTCTGGAAACACCATATATTTT.

This chain joins TRBV15 and TRBJ2-5; D remains ambiguous. Germline CDR1 reads LNHNV; CDR2 reads YYDKDF (reference sequence). With 0 bases removed from V and 5 bases from J, the gap between germline ends came to 4 bases. The CDR3 extends over 12 amino acids. For the CDR3, the DNA is TGTGCCACCAGCAGAGATACGGAGACCCAGTACTTC. Translated: CATSRDTETQYF.

This chain links TRBV6-1 with TRBJ1-1, with D tentatively TRBD1 (5 bases). Trimming left V 0 bases short and J 5 bases short, with 16 bases between. Germline lookup yields CDR1 MNHNS and CDR2 SASEGT. The CDR3 length is 16 residues. The chain's CDR3 is CASSEAKWQGRTEAFF. In nucleotides, the CDR3 is TGTGCCAGCAGTGAAGCAAAGTGGCAGGGTAGGACTGAAGCTTTCTTT.